The clone carrying this T cell receptor (beta chain) showed up just once. Its specificity is not known. The V and J ends lost 7 bases and 8 bases, in that order; junction bases with no gene match: 4. CDR1 is SGHAT, CDR2 FQDESV, per germline (reference sequence). This CDR3 region has 12 residues. The data were obtained in a study of early T cells in non-severe SARS-CoV-2 infection. Whole-study context: Sequencing was performed on bulk RNA from unsorted whole blood, leaving chains unpaired.

Notes on the study in general: VDJdb matches were skewed toward anti-spike CD8 T cell responses.

Separate cDNA molecules each had unique molecular identifiers attached to them. MiXCR, applied by TCRdb to the 5' RACE reads, yields one record per CDR3 protein. The sample contains more than 65,000 distinct CDR3 sequences, roughly 13% of which appear only once. The sequenced sample was whole blood. This chain joins TRBV11-1 and TRBJ2-1; 8 positions match TRBD2. The origin of this receptor is an adult who was a healthcare worker with PCR-confirmed SARS-CoV-2 infection or an uninfected control (not recorded which). CDR3 in DNA: TGTGCCAGCAAAAAAGCGGGGGATGAGCAGTTCTTC. This codes for CASKKAGDEQFF. The full variable domain, in which reference TRBV11-1 and TRBJ2-1 provide the parts outside the CDR3, is EAEVAQSPRYKITEKSQAVAFWCDPISGHATLYWYRQILGQGPELLVQFQDESVVDDSQLPKDRFSAERLKGVDSTLKIQPAELGDSAMYLCASKKAGDEQFFGPGTRLTVL.